These 16 T cell receptor beta chains share one sample of origin, sequenced in a study of PD-L1 blockade in urothelial cancer. Sequencing used immunoSEQ multiplex PCR; TCRdb keeps in-frame clones, though not all of them. The sample contains some 51,000 clones, 88% of which appear only once. Stated time point: peripheral blood 6 weeks after treatment start. Material: PBMCs, obtained around atezolizumab (anti-PD-L1) treatment. The receptors shown here come from a man aged 60-69 years with urothelial cancer.

The rearrangement uses TRBV4-1 and TRBJ1-4; 7 bases map to TRBD1. This CDR3 has 14 amino acids. Germline lookup yields CDR1 MGHRA and CDR2 YSYEKL. With V trimmed by 6 bases and J by 8 bases, 9 bases remained unmatched. The CDR3 loop is CASSIQGRGEKLFF. CDR3 sequence (DNA): TGCGCCAGCAGTATACAGGGGAGAGGGGAAAAACTGTTTTTT.

This chain uses TRBV7-8 with TRBJ2-3; no clear D. The CDR3 length is 13 residues. CDR1 and CDR2 (germline): SGHVS, FQNEAQ. Trimming removed 6 bases from V and 2 bases from J, with 9 bases in between. DNA for the CDR3: TGTGCCAGCAGTGGGCAGTTCACAGATACGCAGTATTTT. Translating gives CASSGQFTDTQYF.

The V and J genes are TRBV7-9 and TRBJ2-3; D perhaps matches TRBD2 (6 bases). Germline CDR1 reads SEHNR; CDR2 reads FQNEAQ (reference sequence). Between the trimmed V and J ends, which lost 3 bases and 4 bases, there was a span of 11 bases. The CDR3 is made up of 14 amino acids. The CDR3, as DNA: TGTGCCAGCAGCTTCTCGCTAGCGTCAGATACGCAGTATTTT. It is translated as CASSFSLASDTQYF.

CDR3 sequence reads: CAISNPGGGNEQFF. The CDR3, as DNA: TGTGCCATCAGTAATCCGGGAGGGGGCAATGAGCAGTTCTTC. V and J are TRBV10-3 and TRBJ2-1; 8 nucleotides align to TRBD2. Trimming at V came to 5 bases and at J to 6 bases, leaving 6 bases not matched to a gene. Germline CDR1 ENHRY, CDR2 SYGVKD. The CDR3 is made up of 14 amino acids.

This rearrangement joins TRBV6-4 to TRBJ2-5, with 10 bases aligning to TRBD1. Unmatched junction bases numbered 9, after V lost 4 bases and J lost 4 bases. The CDR3 runs 16 residues. Germline V gives CDR1 MRHNA, CDR2 SNTAGT. This CDR3 reads CASSGDRGHIGETQYF. In nucleotides, the CDR3 is TGTGCCAGCAGTGGGGACAGGGGACATATTGGAGAGACCCAGTACTTC.

V usage is TRBV19 and J usage is TRBJ2-3; TRBD1 is a possible D gene (6 bases). Germline V CDR1 and CDR2: LNHDA, SQIVND (reference sequence). V was trimmed by 6 bases and J by 8 bases, leaving 15 bases between them. CDR3 length: 13 residues. The chain's CDR3 is CASSPWTVPTQYF. The DNA of the CDR3 is TGTGCCAGTAGCCCCTGGACAGTACCTACGCAGTATTTT. Variable domain in full (rest from reference TRBV19 and TRBJ2-3): DGGITQSPKYLFRKEGQNVTLSCEQNLNHDAMYWYRQDPGQGLRLIYYSQIVNDFQKGDIAEGYSVSREKKESFPLTVTSAQKNPTAFYLCASSPWTVPTQYFGPGTRLTVL.

This rearrangement joins TRBV6-1 to TRBJ2-7; D is perhaps TRBD2 (5 bases). Germline CDR1 is MNHNS and CDR2 is SASEGT. V lost 5 bases to trimming and J lost 3 bases, with 14 bases between them. The CDR3 runs 14 residues. The CDR3 reads CASSPLGVSYEQYF. CDR3 coding DNA: TGTGCCAGCAGTCCGCTGGGAGTTAGCTACGAGCAGTACTTC.

This clone has just one count. This chain connects TRBV7-3 to TRBJ2-5, with 8 bases identical to TRBD1. This CDR3 region has 14 residues. Unmatched junction bases numbered 2, after V lost 1 base and J lost 4 bases. Germline assignment: CDR1 SGHTA and CDR2 FQGTGA. The CDR3 bases are TGTGCCAGCAGCTTAAAGGGGACAGGAGAGACCCAGTACTTC. This codes for CASSLKGTGETQYF.

J is TRBJ2-1 and V is TRBV6-6, with 14 bases identical to TRBD2. Trimming at V came to 6 bases and at J to 9 bases, leaving 7 bases not matched to a gene. Germline V lookup: CDR1 MNHNY, CDR2 SVGAGI (reference sequence). The CDR3 contains 15 residues. Written as DNA, the CDR3 is TGTGCCAGCAGCCCGACTAGCGGGGGGGCCAGTGAGCAGTTCTTC. Amino acid sequence: CASSPTSGGASEQFF.

The chain has TRBV10-3 and TRBJ1-1; TRBD1 is a possible D gene (5 bases). CDR3 length: 18 residues. In germline, CDR1 is ENHRY, CDR2 SYGVKD. Deletions cut 0 bases from V and 4 bases from J, with 21 bases between. Here the CDR3 reads CAISESLDNYWGGTEAFF. The CDR3 DNA reads TGTGCCATCAGTGAGTCACTGGATAATTATTGGGGGGGCACTGAAGCTTTCTTT.

This chain joins TRBV11-2 and TRBJ1-2; D call uncertain. Germline V CDR1 and CDR2: SGHAT, FQNNGV. The CDR3 is made up of 12 amino acids. The V and J ends lost 5 bases and 8 bases respectively, with 12 bases between them. The chain's CDR3 is CASSPVLPGYTF. In nucleotides, the CDR3 is TGTGCCAGCAGCCCTGTCCTTCCGGGCTACACCTTC.

For the CDR3, the DNA is TGTGCCAGCACTGGACTAGCGGGAGGGCCCAAGAAAGATGAGCAGTTCTTC. Residues: CASTGLAGGPKKDEQFF. The chain joins TRBV27 to TRBJ2-1; TRBD2 aligns across 15 bases. Per germline, CDR1 MNHEY and CDR2 SMNVEV (reference sequence). V lost 7 bases and J lost 8; bases outside the gene matches: 12. The CDR3 extends over 17 amino acids.

V is TRBV2 and J is TRBJ2-1; D call uncertain. Trimming pared 8 bases from V and 2 bases from J, leaving 4 bases between. Germline V lookup: CDR1 SNHLY, CDR2 FYNNEI. There are 11 residues in the CDR3. The CDR3 DNA reads as TGTGCCAGCGGAGCCTACAATGAGCAGTTCTTC. It encodes CASGAYNEQFF.

The chain links TRBV7-2 to TRBJ2-6; D gene ambiguous. The germline V gene has CDR1 SGHTA and CDR2 FQGNSA. The CDR3 has 15 amino acids. With 4 bases removed from V and 0 bases from J, the gap between germline ends came to 7 bases. The chain's CDR3 is CASSYEHSGANVLTF. CDR3 sequence (DNA): TGTGCCAGCAGCTATGAACACTCTGGGGCCAACGTCCTGACTTTC.

The V call is TRBV18, the J call TRBJ2-1; 12 positions match TRBD1. The germline V gene encodes CDR1 KGHSH and CDR2 LQKENI. The CDR3 is 16 amino acids. Trimming at V came to 0 bases and at J to 7 bases, leaving 4 bases not matched to a gene. CDR3 region: CASSPPGQGARNEQFF. The CDR3 nucleotides read TGTGCCAGCTCACCACCGGGACAGGGGGCAAGGAATGAGCAGTTCTTC.

The genes are TRBV5-1 and TRBJ1-1; weak D call: TRBD1 (5 bases). Trimming removed 4 bases at V and 0 bases at J, with 10 bases between. CDR1 is SGHRS and CDR2 is YFSETQ in the germline V gene. The CDR3 totals 14 residues. The CDR3 coding sequence is TGCGCCAGCAGCACCATGACAGTGAACACTGAAGCTTTCTTT. It translates to CASSTMTVNTEAFF.